The 27 T cell receptor beta chains in this list originate from one sample, sequenced in a study of cytomegalovirus exposure and HLA in healthy donors. Using immunoSEQ multiplex PCR, the repertoire was profiled, and TCRdb retains in-frame clones only, with some absent. This table has roughly 60,000 clones, 85% to 95% appearing once. Sequencing was performed on PBMCs. The source of these receptors is a woman younger than 35 in good health and CMV-seropositive.

This chain connects TRBV6-5 to TRBJ2-1, with 7 bases identical to TRBD1. The germline V gene has CDR1 MNHEY and CDR2 SVGAGI. There are 14 residues in the CDR3. The ends lost 2 bases at V and 7 bases at J; junction bases unmatched: 5. The CDR3 loop reads CASSYDRERNEQFF. The CDR3 DNA sequence: TGTGCCAGCAGTTACGACAGGGAAAGAAATGAGCAGTTCTTC.

In nucleotides, the CDR3 is TGTGCCAGCAGCTTCCCTCTAGACAGAGCTGGAAACACCATATATTTT. Protein sequence: CASSFPLDRAGNTIYF. The rearrangement joins TRBV7-9 to TRBJ1-3, with D possibly matching TRBD1 (5 bases). CDR1 is SEHNR, CDR2 FQNEAQ, per germline (reference sequence). V shed 3 bases and J shed 2 bases, with 14 bases lying between them. This CDR3 is built from 16 residues.

This chain connects TRBV19 to TRBJ2-5, with D possibly matching TRBD1 (6 bases). The germline V and J ends were trimmed by 7 bases and 4 bases, with 16 bases remaining between them. This CDR3 spans 14 amino acids. The V gene's germline CDR1 is LNHDA and CDR2 SQIVND (reference sequence). DNA of the CDR3: TGTGCCAGTAATAAACCGGGACAACGAGAGACCCAGTACTTC. This gives the protein CASNKPGQRETQYF.

J is TRBJ1-1 and V is TRBV9, with D maybe TRBD1 (5 bases). The CDR3 has 14 amino acids. The germline V and J ends were trimmed by 0 bases and 5 bases, with 11 bases remaining between them. Per germline, CDR1 SGDLS and CDR2 YYNGEE. The CDR3 region is CASSVGQGGTEAFF. CDR3 sequence (DNA): TGTGCCAGCAGCGTAGGGCAGGGAGGGACTGAAGCTTTCTTT.

The J gene is TRBJ1-4, the V gene TRBV10-3, with 10 bases identical to TRBD1. Per the germline V gene, CDR1 is ENHRY and CDR2 is SYGVKD. The J segment lost 4 bases and the V segment lost 2 bases, leaving 1 base of the junction unmatched. CDR3 length: 15 amino acids. CDR3 residues: CAISEGTGDNEKLFF. The CDR3 DNA reads as TGTGCCATCAGTGAGGGGACAGGGGATAATGAAAAACTGTTTTTT.

The chain combines TRBV2 with TRBJ2-2; 10 bases are a match to TRBD2. Germline trimming cut 2 bases from V and 8 bases from J; bases unmatched to any gene: 11. CDR3 size: 17 residues. Per germline, CDR1 SNHLY and CDR2 FYNNEI. The CDR3 region has the DNA TGTGCCAGCAGTGAACCCCTCGCTAGCGGGGGTGTGGGGGAGCTGTTTTTT. This sequence encodes CASSEPLASGGVGELFF.

V and J are TRBV4-1 and TRBJ2-7, with 10 nucleotides matching TRBD1. J gave up 7 bases and V 3 bases, and 9 bases lay outside the gene matches. CDR1 and CDR2 (germline): MGHRA, YSYEKL. The CDR3 covers 15 residues. DNA of the CDR3: TGCGCCAGCAGCCATTCGGGACAGGGGATGGTGGAGCAGTACTTC. Its protein is CASSHSGQGMVEQYF.

The genes are TRBV21-1 and TRBJ1-3; the table assigns TRBD1, which was not confirmed against the DNA. TRBV21-1 is termed a pseudogene. This CDR3 contains 16 residues. The CDR3 DNA reads TGTGCCAGCAGCAGGTGCGACAGGCGCCCTGGAAACACCATATATTTT. Translated: CASSRCDRRPGNTIYF.

The chain's CDR3 is CASSWGGSAYEQYF. CDR3 coding DNA: TGTGCCAGCTCATGGGGGGGGTCGGCCTACGAGCAGTACTTC. The chain uses TRBV27 and TRBJ2-7, with 7 bases lining up with TRBD2. V was pared by 8 bases and J by 2 bases, with 9 bases of the junction left unmatched. Looked up from germline, CDR1 is MNHEY and CDR2 is SMNVEV (reference sequence). The CDR3 sequence is 14 residues long.

The chain recombines TRBV4-1 with TRBJ1-1, with D hard to call. The CDR3 sequence is 17 residues long. CDR1 MGHRA and CDR2 YSYEKL come from the germline V gene. V was shortened by 1 base and J by 0 bases, with 15 bases between the two germline ends. This CDR3 is CASSQVGLRNMNTEAFF. The CDR3 DNA reads as TGCGCCAGCAGCCAAGTTGGGCTTAGGAACATGAACACTGAAGCTTTCTTT.

This chain links TRBV28 with TRBJ1-5, with TRBD1 identical over 9 bases. CDR1 MDHEN and CDR2 SYDVKM come from the germline V gene. This CDR3 is 17 amino acids long. After removal of 5 bases from V and 3 bases from J, the junction contained 11 bases not matched to a gene. The CDR3 nucleotides are TGTGCCAGCAGTAAAACAGGGGGCTCTTTTATCAATCAGCCCCAGCATTTT. This translates into CASSKTGGSFINQPQHF. Full variable domain (remainder filled in from reference TRBV28 and TRBJ1-5): DVKVTQSSRYLVKRTGEKVFLECVQDMDHENMFWYRQDPGLGLRLIYFSYDVKMKEKGDIPEGYSVSREKKERFSLILESASTNQTSMYLCASSKTGGSFINQPQHFGDGTRLSIL.

V usage is TRBV7-8 and J usage is TRBJ2-7, with TRBD2 identical over 9 bases. The germline CDR1 and CDR2 sequences are SGHVS and FQNEAQ. With 1 base clipped from V and 2 bases from J, the junction kept 6 bases outside the gene matches. The CDR3 has 16 residues. In nucleotides, the CDR3 is TGTGCCAGCAGCTTAGAGGGTAGCGGGGGTGCCTACGAGCAGTACTTC. Its translation is CASSLEGSGGAYEQYF.

This chain joins TRBV28 and TRBJ1-5; 7 bases agree with TRBD1. This CDR3 is built from 14 residues. With 6 bases clipped from V and 3 bases from J, the junction kept 5 bases outside the gene matches. Germline CDR1 MDHEN, CDR2 SYDVKM. The CDR3 reads CASRPDRVNQPQHF. The CDR3 coding sequence is TGTGCCAGCAGACCAGACAGGGTCAATCAGCCCCAGCATTTT.

The gene calls are TRBV28 and TRBJ1-2, with a possible D match to TRBD1 (6 bases). CDR3 length: 16 amino acids. V lost 6 bases, J lost 1 base, and 18 bases lay in between. Germline V lookup: CDR1 MDHEN, CDR2 SYDVKM. DNA of the CDR3: TGTGCCAGCAGCGACAGGACCAAAGACCTTAACTATGGCTACACCTTC. Amino acids: CASSDRTKDLNYGYTF.

This sequence joins TRBV4-2 and TRBJ2-7; D ambiguous. This CDR3 region has 15 residues. Germline V gene lookup returns CDR1 LGHNA and CDR2 YNFKEQ. Deletions cut 0 bases from V and 0 bases from J, with 9 bases between. Here the CDR3 DNA reads TGTGCCAGCAGCCAAGATTTCTGGAGCTCCTACGAGCAGTACTTC. Its translation is CASSQDFWSSYEQYF.

The chain combines TRBV5-1 with TRBJ2-2; D perhaps matches TRBD2 (5 bases). The V gene's germline CDR1 is SGHRS and CDR2 YFSETQ. The CDR3 runs 15 residues. Trimming removed 4 bases from V and 3 bases from J, with 13 bases in between. CDR3 amino acids: CASSQGLTYTGELFF. The CDR3, as DNA: TGCGCCAGCAGCCAAGGACTGACGTACACCGGGGAGCTGTTTTTT.

This chain connects TRBV30 to TRBJ1-1; D unclear. Germline V gene data show CDR1 as GTSNPN and CDR2 as SVGIG (reference sequence). This CDR3 has 13 amino acids. The ends were cut back, 0 bases at V and 5 bases at J, with 10 bases in the middle. CDR3 DNA sequence: TGTGCCTGGAGTGTACAATTTGGTACTGAAGCTTTCTTT. This encodes CAWSVQFGTEAFF. Based on the CDR3 plus reference TRBV30 and TRBJ1-1, the full variable domain is SQTIHQWPATLVQPVGSPLSLECTVEGTSNPNLYWYRQAAGRGLQLLFYSVGIGQISSEVPQNLSASRPQDRQFILSSKKLLLSDSGFYLCAWSVQFGTEAFFGQGTRLTVV.

The J gene is TRBJ1-2, the V gene TRBV29-1; D not resolved. The length of the CDR3 is 15 residues. Germline CDR1 SQVTM, CDR2 ANQGSEA. V dropped 3 bases and J dropped 0 bases, with 14 bases sitting between them. The CDR3 nucleotides are TGCAGCGTTGACAGACATGTCGGGACTAACTATGGCTACACCTTC. Its protein is CSVDRHVGTNYGYTF. The whole variable domain, remainder taken from reference TRBV29-1 and TRBJ1-2, is SAVISQKPSRDICQRGTSLTIQCQVDSQVTMMFWYRQQPGQSLTLIATANQGSEATYESGFVIDKFPISRPNLTFSTLTVSNMSPEDSSIYLCSVDRHVGTNYGYTFGSGTRLTVV.

This clone has only one observation. The chain is built from TRBV6-9 and TRBJ2-7; D is undetermined. The CDR3 is 16 residues long. CDR1 and CDR2 (germline): MNHGY, SVAAGI. Trimming cost V 6 bases and J 2 bases, with 20 bases left between them. The CDR3 reads CASSLSPLETPYEQYF. The CDR3 nucleotides read TGTGCCAGCAGCCTATCCCCCTTGGAGACCCCCTACGAGCAGTACTTC.

This clone has a handful of counts. This chain joins TRBV30 and TRBJ2-1; 9 bases match TRBD2. Trimming cost V 2 bases and J 0 bases; bases outside gene matches: 2. Germline V gives CDR1 GTSNPN, CDR2 SVGIG (reference sequence). This CDR3 contains 15 residues. CDR3 sequence: CAWSRLAASYNEQFF. DNA of the CDR3: TGTGCCTGGAGTAGACTAGCGGCCTCCTACAATGAGCAGTTCTTC. Based on the CDR3 plus reference TRBV30 and TRBJ2-1, the full variable domain is SQTIHQWPATLVQPVGSPLSLECTVEGTSNPNLYWYRQAAGRGLQLLFYSVGIGQISSEVPQNLSASRPQDRQFILSSKKLLLSDSGFYLCAWSRLAASYNEQFFGPGTRLTVL.

This clone was seen once. The chain carries TRBV6-1 and TRBJ1-5; 8 nucleotides agree with TRBD1. J gave up 3 bases and V 8 bases, and 9 bases lay outside the gene matches. Germline-derived CDR1 and CDR2 are MNHNS and SASEGT. The CDR3 covers 15 residues. The CDR3 loop reads CASAGQGFPNQPQHF. The CDR3 nucleotides are TGTGCCAGCGCAGGACAGGGTTTTCCCAATCAGCCCCAGCATTTT.

This clone has only a few counts. This rearrangement joins TRBV5-1 to TRBJ1-1; 7 nucleotides match TRBD1. This CDR3 is built from 14 residues. The V and J ends lost 1 base and 7 bases, in that order; junction bases with no gene match: 7. The germline V gene encodes CDR1 SGHRS and CDR2 YFSETQ. The CDR3 sequence: CASSLMTGFGEAFF. The CDR3, as DNA: TGCGCCAGCAGCTTGATGACAGGGTTCGGTGAAGCTTTCTTT.

The chain joins TRBV27 to TRBJ2-7, with 11 positions matching TRBD2. CDR1 is MNHEY, CDR2 SMNVEV, per germline (reference sequence). After removal of 5 bases from V and 7 bases from J, the junction contained 4 bases not matched to a gene. The CDR3 is 13 residues long. The CDR3 DNA reads TGTGCCAGCAGTCCCGGGACTAGCGGAGAGCAGTACTTC. This translates into CASSPGTSGEQYF.

The chain carries TRBV19 and TRBJ1-1, with a possible D match to TRBD1 (6 bases). From germline, CDR1 is LNHDA and CDR2 SQIVND (reference sequence). The CDR3 spans 13 residues. V was shortened by 5 bases and J by 8 bases, with 15 bases between the two germline ends. This chain's CDR3 is CASSWDTRREAFF. CDR3 DNA: TGTGCCAGTAGTTGGGACACCCGACGAGAAGCTTTCTTT.

The chain recombines TRBV10-3 with TRBJ1-4; D not resolved. The CDR3 is made up of 13 amino acids. The ends were cut back, 4 bases at V and 4 bases at J, with 7 bases in the middle. The germline V gene has CDR1 ENHRY and CDR2 SYGVKD. The CDR3, as DNA: TGTGCCATCAGTGCGGGTAATAATGAAAAACTGTTTTTT. Protein sequence: CAISAGNNEKLFF.

V and J are TRBV29-1 and TRBJ1-6; TRBD1 is a possible D gene (6 bases). The ends were cut back, 6 bases at V and 9 bases at J, with 15 bases in the middle. The CDR3 totals 13 residues. Germline loops: CDR1 SQVTM, CDR2 ANQGSEA. The CDR3 bases are TGCAGCGTGGGAAGGACAGTTGGTTCACCCCTCCACTTT. It codes for CSVGRTVGSPLHF.

The chain uses TRBV6-5 and TRBJ2-7; 7 bases fit TRBD2. The V and J ends lost 7 bases and 2 bases, in that order; junction bases with no gene match: 8. Germline CDR1 reads MNHEY; CDR2 reads SVGAGI. The CDR3 contains 14 residues. The chain's CDR3 is CASNDLGLPYEQYF. Written as DNA, the CDR3 is TGTGCCAGCAACGACCTGGGACTACCCTACGAGCAGTACTTC.